Sequencing of this T cell receptor (beta chain) was carried out in a study of blood T cell repertoires in COVID-19. Study details: Donors in the United States, Italy and Spain gave samples during acute or convalescent COVID-19. Sources were T cells, B-cell-depleted T cells, or PBMCs; the material itself was cDNA or gDNA.

With 0 bases clipped from V and 1 base from J, the junction kept 7 bases outside the gene matches. The CDR3 spans 17 residues. In germline, CDR1 is SGHRS, CDR2 YFSETQ. The protocol was immunoSEQ multiplex PCR, while the TCRdb copy is restricted to in-frame clones and leaves out a portion. This table holds under 150,000 clones, 65% to 80% found once. The V and J genes are TRBV5-1 and TRBJ1-1, with 9 positions matching TRBD1. This receptor was identified in an elderly man with acute or convalescent COVID-19. The sequenced material came from peripheral blood. The CDR3 nucleotides read TGCGCCAGCAGCTTGGGGATAGGACAGGGGAGGAACACTGAAGCTTTCTTT. Protein product: CASSLGIGQGRNTEAFF.